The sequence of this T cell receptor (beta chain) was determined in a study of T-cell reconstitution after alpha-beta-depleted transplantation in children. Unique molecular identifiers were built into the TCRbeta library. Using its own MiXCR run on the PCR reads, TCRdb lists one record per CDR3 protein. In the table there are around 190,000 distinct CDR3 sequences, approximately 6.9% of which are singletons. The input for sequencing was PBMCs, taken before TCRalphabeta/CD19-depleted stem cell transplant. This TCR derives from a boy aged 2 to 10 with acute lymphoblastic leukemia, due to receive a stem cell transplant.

The DNA of the CDR3 is TGCAGTTCGCTTCGGCTAGCGGGGAGCACAGATACGCAGTATTTT. It specifies CSSLRLAGSTDTQYF. The chain uses TRBV20-1 and TRBJ2-3; 9 bases align to TRBD2. This CDR3 comprises 15 residues. Germline CDR1 reads DFQATT; CDR2 reads SNEGSKA (reference sequence). Trimming removed 8 bases from V and 0 bases from J; junction bases left unmatched: 9.